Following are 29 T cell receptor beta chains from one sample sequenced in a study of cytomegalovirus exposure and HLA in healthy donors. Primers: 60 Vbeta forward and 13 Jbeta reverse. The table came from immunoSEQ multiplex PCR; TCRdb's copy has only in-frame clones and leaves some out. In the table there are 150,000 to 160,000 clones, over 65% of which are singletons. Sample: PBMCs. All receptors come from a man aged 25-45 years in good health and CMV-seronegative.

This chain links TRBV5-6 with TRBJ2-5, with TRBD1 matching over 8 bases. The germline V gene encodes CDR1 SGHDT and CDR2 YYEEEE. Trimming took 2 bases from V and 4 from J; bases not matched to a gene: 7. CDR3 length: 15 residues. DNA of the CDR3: TGTGCCAGCAGCTTCGGACAGGGCGGAGGAGAGACCCAGTACTTC. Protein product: CASSFGQGGGETQYF.

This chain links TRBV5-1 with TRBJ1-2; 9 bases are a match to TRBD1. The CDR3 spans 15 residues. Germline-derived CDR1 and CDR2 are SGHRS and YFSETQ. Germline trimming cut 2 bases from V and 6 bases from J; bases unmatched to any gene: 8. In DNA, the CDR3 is TGCGCCAGCAGCTTTACTACAGGGGGCGCGAATGGCTACACCTTC. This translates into CASSFTTGGANGYTF.

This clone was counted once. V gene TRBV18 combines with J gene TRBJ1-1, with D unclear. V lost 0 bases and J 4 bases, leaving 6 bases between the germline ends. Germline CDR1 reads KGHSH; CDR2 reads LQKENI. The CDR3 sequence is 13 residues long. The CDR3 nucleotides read TGTGCCAGCTCACCACCACCGGGCACTGAAGCTTTCTTT. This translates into CASSPPPGTEAFF. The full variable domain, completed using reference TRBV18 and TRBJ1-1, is NAGVMQNPRHLVRRRGQEARLRCSPMKGHSHVYWYRQLPEEGLKFMVYLQKENIIDESGMPKERFSAEFPKEGPSILRIQQVVRGDSAAYFCASSPPPGTEAFFGQGTRLTVV.

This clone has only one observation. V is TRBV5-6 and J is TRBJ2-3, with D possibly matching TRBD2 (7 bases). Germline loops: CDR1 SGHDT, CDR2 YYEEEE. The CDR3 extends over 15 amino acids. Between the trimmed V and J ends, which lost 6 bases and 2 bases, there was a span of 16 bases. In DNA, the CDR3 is TGTGCCAGCAAGGTGGGGGGGCCGACCACAGATACGCAGTATTTT. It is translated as CASKVGGPTTDTQYF.

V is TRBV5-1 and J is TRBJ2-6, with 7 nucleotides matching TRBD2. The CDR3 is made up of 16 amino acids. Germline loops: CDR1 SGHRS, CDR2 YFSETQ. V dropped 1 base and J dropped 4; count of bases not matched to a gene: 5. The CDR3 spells CASSLSGAQGANVLTF. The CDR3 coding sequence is TGCGCCAGCAGCTTGAGCGGGGCCCAGGGGGCCAACGTCCTGACTTTC.

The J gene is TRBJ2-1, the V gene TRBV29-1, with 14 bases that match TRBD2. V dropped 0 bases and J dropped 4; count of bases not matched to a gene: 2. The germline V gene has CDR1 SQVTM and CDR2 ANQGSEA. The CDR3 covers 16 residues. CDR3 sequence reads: CSVEETSGGVYNEQFF. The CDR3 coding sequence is TGCAGCGTTGAAGAGACTAGCGGGGGGGTGTACAATGAGCAGTTCTTC.

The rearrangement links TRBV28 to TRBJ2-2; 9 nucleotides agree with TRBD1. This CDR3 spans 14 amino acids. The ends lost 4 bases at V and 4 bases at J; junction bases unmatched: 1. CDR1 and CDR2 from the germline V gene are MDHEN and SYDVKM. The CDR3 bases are TGTGCCAGCAGTTCGACAGGGGGCACCGGGGAGCTGTTTTTT. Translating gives CASSSTGGTGELFF.

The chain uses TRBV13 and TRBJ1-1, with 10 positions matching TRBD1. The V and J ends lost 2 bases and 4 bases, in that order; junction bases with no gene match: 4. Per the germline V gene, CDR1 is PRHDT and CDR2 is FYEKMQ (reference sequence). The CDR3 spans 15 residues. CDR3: CASSLRTGGSTEAFF. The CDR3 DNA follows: TGTGCCAGCAGCTTACGGACAGGGGGGAGCACTGAAGCTTTCTTT.

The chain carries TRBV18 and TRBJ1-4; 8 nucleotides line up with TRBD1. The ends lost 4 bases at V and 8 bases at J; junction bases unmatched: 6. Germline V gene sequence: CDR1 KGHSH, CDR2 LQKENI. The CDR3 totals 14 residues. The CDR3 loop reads CASSRDRQGEKLFF. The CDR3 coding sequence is TGTGCCAGCTCACGGGACAGGCAAGGCGAAAAACTGTTTTTT.

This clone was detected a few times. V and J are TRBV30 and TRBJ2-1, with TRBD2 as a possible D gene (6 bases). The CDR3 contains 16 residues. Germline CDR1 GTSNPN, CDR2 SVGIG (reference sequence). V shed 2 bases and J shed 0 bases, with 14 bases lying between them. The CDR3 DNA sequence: TGTGCCTGGAGTTCCCCGGGACTCAGCTCCTACAATGAGCAGTTCTTC. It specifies CAWSSPGLSSYNEQFF. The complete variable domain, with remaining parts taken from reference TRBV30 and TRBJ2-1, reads SQTIHQWPATLVQPVGSPLSLECTVEGTSNPNLYWYRQAAGRGLQLLFYSVGIGQISSEVPQNLSASRPQDRQFILSSKKLLLSDSGFYLCAWSSPGLSSYNEQFFGPGTRLTVL.

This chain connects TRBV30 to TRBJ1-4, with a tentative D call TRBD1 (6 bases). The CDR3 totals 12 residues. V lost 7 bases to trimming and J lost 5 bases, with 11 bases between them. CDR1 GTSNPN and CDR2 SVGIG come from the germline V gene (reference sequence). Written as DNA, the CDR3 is TGTGCCTCTCGACAGGAAAATGAAAAACTGTTTTTT. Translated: CASRQENEKLFF.

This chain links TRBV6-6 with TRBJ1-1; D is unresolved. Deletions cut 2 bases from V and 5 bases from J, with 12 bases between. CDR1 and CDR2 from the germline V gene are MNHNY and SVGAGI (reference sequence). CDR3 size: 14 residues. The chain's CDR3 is CASSYDGEYTEAFF. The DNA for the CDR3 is TGTGCCAGCAGTTACGATGGGGAGTATACTGAAGCTTTCTTT.

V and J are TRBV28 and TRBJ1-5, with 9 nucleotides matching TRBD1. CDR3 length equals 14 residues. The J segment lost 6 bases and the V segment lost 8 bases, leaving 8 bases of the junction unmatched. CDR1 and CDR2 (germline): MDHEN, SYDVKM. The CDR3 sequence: CASSLTGGRQPQHF. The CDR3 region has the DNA TGTGCCAGCTCTCTTACAGGGGGCCGTCAGCCCCAGCATTTT.

Here the CDR3 DNA reads TGTGCCAGCAGCTTAGAACCGGGAAGTATCCAAGAGACCCAGTACTTC. Protein: CASSLEPGSIQETQYF. The rearrangement joins TRBV7-8 to TRBJ2-5; tentative D call: TRBD2 (5 bases). V dropped 1 base and J dropped 1 base, with 13 bases sitting between them. The CDR3 length is 16 residues. CDR1 SGHVS and CDR2 FQNEAQ come from the germline V gene.

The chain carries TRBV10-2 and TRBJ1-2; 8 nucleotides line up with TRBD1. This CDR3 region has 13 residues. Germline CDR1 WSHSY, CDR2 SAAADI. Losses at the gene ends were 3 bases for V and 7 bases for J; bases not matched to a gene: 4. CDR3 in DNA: TGCGCCAGCAGTGACAGGGGGCGAGGTGGCTACACCTTC. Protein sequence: CASSDRGRGGYTF.

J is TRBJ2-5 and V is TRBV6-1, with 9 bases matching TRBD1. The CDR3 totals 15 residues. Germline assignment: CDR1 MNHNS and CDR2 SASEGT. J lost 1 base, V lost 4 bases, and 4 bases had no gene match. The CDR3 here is CASSADRGAQETQYF. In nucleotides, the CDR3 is TGTGCCAGCAGTGCAGACAGGGGGGCCCAAGAGACCCAGTACTTC.

The CDR3, as DNA: TGTGCCACCAGGACAGATCACACCGGGGAGCTGTTTTTT. It translates to CATRTDHTGELFF. V is TRBV6-5 and J is TRBJ2-2; perhaps TRBD1 as D (6 bases). CDR1 and CDR2 from the germline V gene are MNHEY and SVGAGI. The CDR3 runs 13 residues. The V and J ends lost 10 bases and 3 bases respectively, with 12 bases between them.

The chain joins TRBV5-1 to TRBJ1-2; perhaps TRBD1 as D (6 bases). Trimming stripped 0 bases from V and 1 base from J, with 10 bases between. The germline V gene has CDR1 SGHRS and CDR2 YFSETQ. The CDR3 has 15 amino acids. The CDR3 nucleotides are TGCGCCAGCAGCTTGGGTCAGGGGTATAACTATGGCTACACCTTC. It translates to CASSLGQGYNYGYTF. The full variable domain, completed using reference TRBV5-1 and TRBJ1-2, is KAGVTQTPRYLIKTRGQQVTLSCSPISGHRSVSWYQQTPGQGLQFLFEYFSETQRNKGNFPGRFSGRQFSNSRSEMNVSTLELGDSALYLCASSLGQGYNYGYTFGSGTRLTVV.

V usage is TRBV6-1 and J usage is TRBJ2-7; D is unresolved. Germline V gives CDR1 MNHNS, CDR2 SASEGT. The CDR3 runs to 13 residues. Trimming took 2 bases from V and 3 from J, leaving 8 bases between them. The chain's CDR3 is CASSEWSGYEQYF. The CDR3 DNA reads TGTGCCAGCAGTGAATGGTCAGGCTACGAGCAGTACTTC.

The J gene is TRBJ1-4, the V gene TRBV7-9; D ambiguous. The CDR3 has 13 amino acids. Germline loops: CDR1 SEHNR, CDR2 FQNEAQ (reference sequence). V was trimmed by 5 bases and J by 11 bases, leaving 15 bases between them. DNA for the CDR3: TGTGCCAGCAGCGACCTGGCAGACAAGAAACTGTTTTTT. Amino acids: CASSDLADKKLFF.

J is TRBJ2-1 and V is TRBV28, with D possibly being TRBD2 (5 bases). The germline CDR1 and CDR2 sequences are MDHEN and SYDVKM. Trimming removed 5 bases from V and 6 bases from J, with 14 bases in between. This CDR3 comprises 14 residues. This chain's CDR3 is CASSPRGSVNEQFF. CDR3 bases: TGTGCCAGCAGTCCTCGTGGTAGCGTCAATGAGCAGTTCTTC.

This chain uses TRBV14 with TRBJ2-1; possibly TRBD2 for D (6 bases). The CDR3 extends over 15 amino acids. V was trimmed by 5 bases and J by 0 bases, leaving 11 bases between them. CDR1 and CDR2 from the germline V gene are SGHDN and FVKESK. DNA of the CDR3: TGTGCCAGCAGCGGCGGGGAGAACTCCTACAATGAGCAGTTCTTC. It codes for CASSGGENSYNEQFF.

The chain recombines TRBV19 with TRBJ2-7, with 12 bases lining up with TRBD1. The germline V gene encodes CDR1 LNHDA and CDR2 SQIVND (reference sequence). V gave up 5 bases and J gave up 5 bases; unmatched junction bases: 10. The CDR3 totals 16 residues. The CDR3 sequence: CASSSSRDRGRDEQYF. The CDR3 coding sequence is TGTGCCAGTAGTTCCAGCCGGGACAGGGGGCGGGACGAGCAGTACTTC.

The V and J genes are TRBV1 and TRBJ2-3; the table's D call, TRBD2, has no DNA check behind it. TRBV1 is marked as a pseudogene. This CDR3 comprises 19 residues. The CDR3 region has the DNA TGCACCAGCAGCCAAGCGGGACTAGCGGGGTGGGACAGCACAGATACGCAGTATTTT. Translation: CTSSQAGLAGWDSTDTQYF.

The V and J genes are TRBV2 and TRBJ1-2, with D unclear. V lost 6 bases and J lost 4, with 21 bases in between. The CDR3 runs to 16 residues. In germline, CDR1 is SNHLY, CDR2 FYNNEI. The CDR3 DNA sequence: TGTGCCAGCAGCGACGGTTTGCTGGACGAGGGCTATGGCTACACCTTC. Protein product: CASSDGLLDEGYGYTF. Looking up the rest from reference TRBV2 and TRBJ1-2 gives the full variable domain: EPEVTQTPSHQVTQMGQEVILRCVPISNHLYFYWYRQILGQKVEFLVSFYNNEISEKSEIFDDQFSVERPDGSNFTLKIRSTKLEDSAMYFCASSDGLLDEGYGYTFGSGTRLTVV.

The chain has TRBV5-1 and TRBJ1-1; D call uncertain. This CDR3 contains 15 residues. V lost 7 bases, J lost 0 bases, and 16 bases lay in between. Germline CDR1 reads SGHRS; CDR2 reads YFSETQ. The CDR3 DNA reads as TGCGCCAGCGCGGGGATAATGGGATTGAACACTGAAGCTTTCTTT. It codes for CASAGIMGLNTEAFF.

CDR3 coding DNA: TGTGCCAGCAGCCCCTTCGGGCTAGCGGGGAGAAGCTCCTACAATGAGCAGTTCTTC. As protein: CASSPFGLAGRSSYNEQFF. The chain is built from TRBV7-6 and TRBJ2-1; 9 nucleotides align to TRBD2. Trimming cost V 5 bases and J 0 bases; bases outside gene matches: 14. Per germline, CDR1 SGHVS and CDR2 FNYEAQ. This CDR3 is built from 19 residues.

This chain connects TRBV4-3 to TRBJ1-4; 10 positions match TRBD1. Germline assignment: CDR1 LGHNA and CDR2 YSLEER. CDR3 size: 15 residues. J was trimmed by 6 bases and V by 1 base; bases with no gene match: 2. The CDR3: CASSQGQGAHEKLFF. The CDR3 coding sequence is TGCGCCAGCAGCCAAGGACAGGGGGCGCATGAAAAACTGTTTTTT.

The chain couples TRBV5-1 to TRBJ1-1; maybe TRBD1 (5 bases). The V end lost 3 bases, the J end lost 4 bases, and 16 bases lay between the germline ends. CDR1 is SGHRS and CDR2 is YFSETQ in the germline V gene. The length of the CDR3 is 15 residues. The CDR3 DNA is TGCGCCAGCAGCTCAGACTCGGTGGGGGGCACTGAAGCTTTCTTT. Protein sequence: CASSSDSVGGTEAFF.